One and the same sample provided the 18 T cell receptor beta chains below, sequenced in a study of blood T cell repertoires in COVID-19. Assay used: immunoSEQ multiplex PCR; TCRdb lists only in-frame clones, some missing. The table includes hundreds of thousands of clones, approximately 91% detected once. Input material: peripheral blood. The receptors here all came from a woman between 70 and 85 years old with COVID-19, enrolled during active disease.

The rearrangement links TRBV6-5 to TRBJ2-1; D unclear. CDR1 and CDR2 (germline): MNHEY, SVGAGI. Between the trimmed V and J ends, which lost 0 bases and 1 base, there was a span of 10 bases. This CDR3 is built from 16 residues. The CDR3 region has the DNA TGTGCCAGCAGTTACTCGATTGGCATTTCCTACAATGAGCAGTTCTTC. Its translation: CASSYSIGISYNEQFF.

To note about this clone: Germline is not matched at one junction end, which may reflect a read error. Different DNA sequences within this sample yield the same CDR3. V and J are TRBV7-3 and TRBJ1-2; 7 nucleotides line up with TRBD1. The germline V gene encodes CDR1 SGHTA and CDR2 FQGTGA. CDR3 length: 13 residues. Written as DNA, the CDR3 is TGCGCCAGCAGCAACAACGACAGGGATGGCTACACCTTC. This sequence encodes CASSNNDRDGYTF.

The J gene is TRBJ1-1, the V gene TRBV2; D unresolved. V shed 5 bases and J shed 2 bases, with 9 bases lying between them. There are 13 residues in the CDR3. CDR1 is SNHLY and CDR2 is FYNNEI in the germline V gene. This CDR3 reads CASSTGFNTEAFF. Written as DNA, the CDR3 is TGTGCCAGCAGTACGGGGTTCAACACTGAAGCTTTCTTT.

V and J are TRBV5-1 and TRBJ1-4; unclear D gene. The CDR3 totals 15 residues. V was shortened by 4 bases and J by 8 bases, with 18 bases between the two germline ends. CDR1 is SGHRS and CDR2 is YFSETQ in the germline V gene. CDR3 sequence reads: CASSPSGRTEEKLFF. Here the CDR3 DNA reads TGCGCCAGCAGCCCCTCCGGGAGGACGGAGGAAAAACTGTTTTTT.

The chain recombines TRBV7-2 with TRBJ2-2, with 7 bases fitting TRBD1. After removal of 5 bases from V and 5 bases from J, the junction contained 2 bases not matched to a gene. Germline V CDR1 and CDR2: SGHTA, FQGNSA. This CDR3 contains 13 residues. CDR3: CASSLRGTGELFF. Here the CDR3 DNA reads TGTGCCAGCAGCCTCAGGGGGACCGGGGAGCTGTTTTTT.

This clone was seen just once. The chain couples TRBV24-1 to TRBJ1-5, with D possibly being TRBD1 (5 bases). The CDR3 totals 14 residues. Germline lookup yields CDR1 KGHDR and CDR2 SFDVKD. Trimming took 4 bases from V and 5 from J, leaving 11 bases between them. CDR3 sequence (DNA): TGTGCCACCAGTGAGGCAAGGGGCGATCAGCCCCAGCATTTT. It specifies CATSEARGDQPQHF.

This sequence joins TRBV3-1 (or the pseudogene TRBV3-2) and TRBJ2-3, with 8 nucleotides matching TRBD2. Germline-derived CDR1 and CDR2 are LGHDT and YNNKEL (reference sequence). J lost 0 bases, V lost 2 bases, and 4 bases had no gene match. This CDR3 region has 16 residues. The CDR3 DNA sequence: TGTGCCAGCAGCCAACCGGGGGGGCCGAGCACAGATACGCAGTATTTT. Its translation is CASSQPGGPSTDTQYF.

The sample holds one count of this clone. This chain joins TRBV5-8 and TRBJ2-5, with TRBD1 as a possible D gene (5 bases). V was cut by 0 bases and J by 0 bases, with 15 bases left in between. From germline, CDR1 is SGHTS and CDR2 YDEGEE. The CDR3 has 17 amino acids. The CDR3 DNA is TGTGCCAGCAGCTTGGTATCGATTGTGGACAACCAAGAGACCCAGTACTTC. This sequence encodes CASSLVSIVDNQETQYF.

V gene TRBV7-2 combines with J gene TRBJ1-3; D might be TRBD1 (6 bases). Germline CDR1 reads SGHTA; CDR2 reads FQGNSA. The CDR3 spans 17 residues. Deletions cut 2 bases from V and 3 bases from J, with 17 bases between. CDR3 residues: CASSLTPQGGYGNTIYF. CDR3 sequence (DNA): TGTGCCAGCAGCTTAACACCACAGGGAGGGTATGGAAACACCATATATTTT.

This chain connects TRBV6-5 to TRBJ1-4; 7 positions match TRBD1. CDR1 MNHEY and CDR2 SVGAGI come from the germline V gene. The CDR3 spans 15 residues. J gave up 7 bases and V 0 bases, and 5 bases lay outside the gene matches. The CDR3 reads CASSYSTGAGEKLFF. CDR3 sequence (DNA): TGTGCCAGCAGTTACTCCACAGGGGCAGGTGAAAAACTGTTTTTT.

V usage is TRBV28 and J usage is TRBJ2-7; D might be TRBD2 (6 bases). CDR1 MDHEN and CDR2 SYDVKM come from the germline V gene. CDR3 length: 15 amino acids. Trimming took 8 bases from V and 5 from J, leaving 22 bases between them. In nucleotides, the CDR3 is TGTGCCAGCCCTAGAAGCGGCGGGACCCTCGACGAGCAGTACTTC. This sequence encodes CASPRSGGTLDEQYF.

This clone occurred a few times. The chain is built from TRBV5-1 and TRBJ1-4; the D gene is possibly TRBD1 (5 bases). The CDR3 spans 14 residues. CDR1 and CDR2 (germline): SGHRS, YFSETQ. Trimming took off 1 base at V and 7 bases at J, with 11 bases between the two ends. The CDR3 loop reads CASSLSRGGEKLFF. CDR3 sequence (DNA): TGCGCCAGCAGCTTGAGTAGGGGTGGTGAAAAACTGTTTTTT.

CDR3 sequence (DNA): TGTGCCAGCAATGAGGCACTTATTCCTACAGATACGCAGTATTTT. Translating it yields CASNEALIPTDTQYF. V gene TRBV5-6 combines with J gene TRBJ2-3; no clear D gene. Trimming pared 6 bases from V and 3 bases from J, leaving 17 bases between. The V gene's germline CDR1 is SGHDT and CDR2 YYEEEE. CDR3 size: 15 residues.

The rearrangement uses TRBV9 and TRBJ2-4; 10 bases agree with TRBD1. The V and J ends lost 4 bases and 8 bases, in that order; junction bases with no gene match: 9. CDR1 is SGDLS, CDR2 YYNGEE, per germline. The CDR3 spans 15 residues. The CDR3 DNA reads TGTGCCAGCAGCACCAGGGACAGGGGTAGTGACATTCAGTACTTC. Translation: CASSTRDRGSDIQYF.

This rearrangement joins TRBV5-1 to TRBJ2-7; 8 bases align to TRBD1. This CDR3 has 15 residues. In germline, CDR1 is SGHRS, CDR2 YFSETQ. V was clipped by 4 bases and J by 5 bases; unmatched bases: 11. CDR3 sequence: CASSQPGQAWDEQYF. The CDR3, as DNA: TGCGCCAGCAGCCAGCCGGGACAGGCGTGGGACGAGCAGTACTTC.

This rearrangement joins TRBV27 to TRBJ1-1; D possibly corresponds to TRBD1 (5 bases). CDR3 length: 13 amino acids. CDR1 and CDR2 (germline): MNHEY, SMNVEV (reference sequence). Trimming took off 3 bases at V and 8 bases at J, with 13 bases between the two ends. This CDR3 is CASSFSDYREAFF. As DNA, the CDR3 is TGTGCCAGCAGTTTTTCGGACTACAGGGAAGCTTTCTTT.

In nucleotides, the CDR3 is TGTGCCAGCAGTTTGACATCCCCCCATGGCTACACCTTC. Translating gives CASSLTSPHGYTF. This chain joins TRBV12-3 or TRBV12-4 and TRBJ1-2; D call uncertain. CDR3 length: 13 amino acids. Trimming stripped 3 bases from V and 6 bases from J, with 11 bases between.

This chain joins TRBV27 and TRBJ2-7; D is uncertain. The germline V gene encodes CDR1 MNHEY and CDR2 SMNVEV (reference sequence). The CDR3 sequence is 13 residues long. V was cut by 6 bases and J by 3 bases, with 12 bases left in between. The CDR3 DNA reads TGTGCCAGCAGACGTGGCGAGGTCTACGAGCAGTACTTC. Protein: CASRRGEVYEQYF.